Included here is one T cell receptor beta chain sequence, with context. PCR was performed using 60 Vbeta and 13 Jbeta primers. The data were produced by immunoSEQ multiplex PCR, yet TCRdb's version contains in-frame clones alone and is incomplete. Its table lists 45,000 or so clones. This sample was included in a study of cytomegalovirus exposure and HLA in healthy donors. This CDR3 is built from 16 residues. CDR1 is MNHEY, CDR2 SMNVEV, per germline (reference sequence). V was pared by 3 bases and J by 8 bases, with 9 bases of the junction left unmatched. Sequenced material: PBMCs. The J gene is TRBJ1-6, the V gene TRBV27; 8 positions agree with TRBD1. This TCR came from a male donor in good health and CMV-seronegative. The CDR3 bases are TGTGCCAGCAGTTTGAGGACAGGGAGGACAGATTCACCCCTCCACTTT. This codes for CASSLRTGRTDSPLHF.